These 17 T cell receptor beta chains originate from one sample sequenced in a study of early stage breast cancer tumors. Assay: immunoSEQ multiplex PCR; the TCRdb copy retains only in-frame clones and omits some. The sample records just over 70,000 clones, under 85% being singletons. The sample comprised blood. Receptors originate from a person between 55 and 69 years old with breast cancer.

This clone was seen only once. In DNA, the CDR3 is TGTGCCAGCAGCTTAGGGGCAGCCAGGGCCGGGGAGCTGTTTTTT. This codes for CASSLGAARAGELFF. The chain uses TRBV7-6 and TRBJ2-2, with D possibly TRBD1 on 5 matching bases. Trimming shortened V by 1 base and J by 6 bases, and 12 bases separated the two germline ends. The CDR3 loop spans 15 amino acids. Germline CDR1 reads SGHVS; CDR2 reads FNYEAQ.

This clone has only one observation. The chain carries TRBV11-3 and TRBJ2-2, with D tentatively TRBD1 or TRBD2 (5 bases each). This CDR3 is 19 amino acids long. CDR1 is SGHNT, CDR2 YENEEA, per germline. V was cut by 5 bases and J by 3 bases, with 25 bases left in between. This CDR3 reads CASSPRTVGRLGDTGELFF. The CDR3 nucleotides are TGTGCCAGCAGCCCCCGAACAGTAGGACGGTTGGGGGACACCGGGGAGCTGTTTTTT.

The chain uses TRBV28 and TRBJ1-2, with D possibly being TRBD1 (5 bases). Germline V gives CDR1 MDHEN, CDR2 SYDVKM. The CDR3 runs 14 residues. V was cut by 5 bases and J by 4 bases, with 14 bases left in between. DNA of the CDR3: TGTGCCAGCAGTCCTGGGGGGTTTGGCTATGGCTACACCTTC. The encoded protein is CASSPGGFGYGYTF.

The chain recombines TRBV21-1 with TRBJ2-1; TRBD2 is taken as the D call from the table, unchecked against the DNA. TRBV21-1 is tagged as a pseudogene. This CDR3 is built from 16 residues. The CDR3 DNA reads TGTGCCAGCATCTCGTGGCGGGGCAAATCCTACAATGAGCAGTTCTTC. Its translation: CASISWRGKSYNEQFF.

The CDR3 DNA follows: TGCGCCAGCAGCCCGGGGACTTTTCCCAACACTGAAGCTTTCTTT. Residues: CASSPGTFPNTEAFF. V is TRBV5-1 and J is TRBJ1-1; tentatively, D is TRBD1 (5 bases). With 4 bases removed from V and 2 bases from J, the gap between germline ends came to 15 bases. CDR3 length: 15 amino acids. In germline, CDR1 is SGHRS, CDR2 YFSETQ. The whole variable domain, filled in from reference TRBV5-1 and TRBJ1-1, reads KAGVTQTPRYLIKTRGQQVTLSCSPISGHRSVSWYQQTPGQGLQFLFEYFSETQRNKGNFPGRFSGRQFSNSRSEMNVSTLELGDSALYLCASSPGTFPNTEAFFGQGTRLTVV.

The chain uses TRBV27 and TRBJ2-2; no definite D call. In germline, CDR1 is MNHEY, CDR2 SMNVEV (reference sequence). V was trimmed by 3 bases and J by 1 base, leaving 6 bases between them. This CDR3 contains 14 residues. CDR3 sequence reads: CASSFAGNTGELFF. CDR3 sequence (DNA): TGTGCCAGCAGTTTCGCAGGGAACACCGGGGAGCTGTTTTTT.

V is TRBV4-3 and J is TRBJ2-2, with 7 positions matching TRBD2. Germline V gene lookup returns CDR1 LGHNA and CDR2 YSLEER. CDR3 length equals 17 residues. After removal of 1 base from V and 5 bases from J, the junction contained 10 bases not matched to a gene. CDR3: CASSQGGLSLETGELFF. DNA of the CDR3: TGCGCCAGCAGCCAAGGGGGACTAAGTCTGGAGACCGGGGAGCTGTTTTTT.

A note on this clone: The conserved closing phenylalanine or tryptophan is absent in this CDR3, likely reflecting a read error. No DNA is shown, since the ends of the CDR3 on it are uncertain; the CDR3 is the one TCRdb lists. This rearrangement joins TRBV6-1 to TRBJ1-2. Including both end residues, the CDR3 is 11 amino acids long. Germline CDR1 and CDR2: MNHNS and SASEGT. CDR3: CASSEVSGFRV.

The chain recombines TRBV18 with TRBJ1-6; 7 bases map to TRBD1. Germline V gene data show CDR1 as KGHSH and CDR2 as LQKENI. Trimming removed 6 bases from V and 5 bases from J; junction bases left unmatched: 4. The CDR3 covers 14 residues. CDR3 in amino acids: CASSMQGDNSPLHF. DNA of the CDR3: TGTGCCAGCTCCATGCAGGGGGATAATTCACCCCTCCACTTT.

This rearrangement joins TRBV25-1 to TRBJ2-1, with D perhaps TRBD2 (6 bases). V lost 10 bases and J lost 7, with 11 bases in between. The CDR3 runs to 11 residues. The germline gives CDR1 MGHDK, CDR2 SYGVNS. DNA for the CDR3: TGTGCCACCCGGCGGGGAAATGAGCAGTTCTTC. It translates to CATRRGNEQFF.

This clone was seen once. The CDR3 sequence is CAWSPAYEQFF. The CDR3 DNA reads TGTGCCTGGAGTCCAGCCTATGAGCAGTTCTTC. The chain employs TRBV30 and TRBJ2-1, with D hard to call. Trimming pared 2 bases from V and 8 bases from J, leaving 7 bases between. CDR3 size: 11 residues. The germline gives CDR1 GTSNPN, CDR2 SVGIG (reference sequence).

As to this clone: Its ends do not fully match the called genes, so a read error is possible. The chain employs TRBV29-1 and TRBJ2-1; TRBD2 matches at 14 bases. The CDR3 is made up of 11 amino acids. CDR1 is SQVTM, CDR2 ANQGSEA, per germline. DNA for the CDR3: TGCAGCGCCCTGACTAGCGGGAGGGCCCTCTTC. This codes for CSALTSGRALF.

The rearrangement joins TRBV5-6 to TRBJ2-4; a weak D match, TRBD2 (6 bases). The CDR3 is made up of 19 amino acids. Trimming pared 5 bases from V and 0 bases from J, leaving 24 bases between. Germline assignment: CDR1 SGHDT and CDR2 YYEEEE. CDR3 sequence: CASRGSEGLLNLAKNIQYF. The DNA for the CDR3 is TGTGCCAGCAGGGGTTCCGAGGGACTCCTTAATTTAGCCAAAAACATTCAGTACTTC.

The chain combines TRBV6-5 with TRBJ2-5; unclear D gene. Trimming took off 8 bases at V and 4 bases at J, with 8 bases between the two ends. Per the germline V gene, CDR1 is MNHEY and CDR2 is SVGAGI. The CDR3 has 11 residues. This CDR3 reads CASLDGETQYF. The CDR3 nucleotides are TGTGCCAGCTTGGATGGAGAGACCCAGTACTTC.

This chain uses TRBV5-6 with TRBJ2-1; 7 bases match TRBD1. This CDR3 has 16 amino acids. Germline V gene data show CDR1 as SGHDT and CDR2 as YYEEEE. The trim removed 2 bases at V and 4 bases at J, leaving 9 bases unmatched. Here the CDR3 reads CASSFSDRETYNEQFF. The CDR3 DNA reads as TGTGCCAGCAGCTTCTCAGACAGGGAGACGTACAATGAGCAGTTCTTC.

The CDR3 DNA reads TGTGCCTGGAGTGCGCAGGCCACGTACCCCTCAGGCTACACCTTC. Protein product: CAWSAQATYPSGYTF. The chain couples TRBV30 to TRBJ1-2; D not certain. In germline, CDR1 is GTSNPN, CDR2 SVGIG (reference sequence). CDR3 length equals 15 residues. The ends were cut back, 1 base at V and 8 bases at J, with 20 bases in the middle. Full variable domain (rest looked up from reference TRBV30 and TRBJ1-2): SQTIHQWPATLVQPVGSPLSLECTVEGTSNPNLYWYRQAAGRGLQLLFYSVGIGQISSEVPQNLSASRPQDRQFILSSKKLLLSDSGFYLCAWSAQATYPSGYTFGSGTRLTVV.

J is TRBJ2-7 and V is TRBV28; TRBD1 might be the D (6 bases). CDR1 MDHEN and CDR2 SYDVKM come from the germline V gene. Trimming pared 3 bases from V and 5 bases from J, leaving 23 bases between. The CDR3 spans 17 residues. In DNA, the CDR3 is TGTGCCAGCAGTTTCCAGCTCAGGGGTCGGCCGGGGCACGAGCAGTACTTC. Its protein product is CASSFQLRGRPGHEQYF.